This T cell receptor beta chain was found in a study of T-cell memory formation after mild COVID-19. Findings of the study overall: The study found contracting CD4+ clones mainly in CM and EM and contracting CD8+ clones in EMRA.

Each CDR3 protein gets one entry after TCRdb re-called the 5' RACE reads with MiXCR. Of 300,000 or so distinct CDR3 sequences detected, roughly 15% appear once; the ten largest clones hold 22%. Only a few counts were recorded for this clonotype. The antigen is unknown. V was clipped by 3 bases and J by 0 bases, with 6 bases between them. CDR3 length: 14 amino acids. The V and J genes are TRBV12-3 or TRBV12-4 and TRBJ1-5; no clear D. Sequenced material: PBMCs or a T cell subset sorted from them (not recorded which). This clonotype originated in a man between 18 and 29 years old who had mild COVID-19 (a few samples of this study predate the infection). Cell type and time point are not known. CDR3 coding DNA: TGTGCCAGCAGTTTGTCCCATAGCAATCAGCCCCAGCATTTT. It translates to CASSLSHSNQPQHF.